This T cell receptor beta chain appears in the sequencing data of a study of blood T cell repertoires in COVID-19. The CDR3 has 13 amino acids. The germline gives CDR1 LGHDT, CDR2 YNNKEL (reference sequence). V was pared by 0 bases and J by 7 bases, with 9 bases between. Clones were sequenced by immunoSEQ multiplex PCR, and TCRdb holds only the in-frame ones, with some missing. The repertoire includes about 200,000 clones, about 88% of them detected once, and 15% to 20% sits in the top ten. The source of this sequence is a man in his forties or fifties with COVID-19, enrolled during active disease. The chain is built from TRBV3-1 (or the pseudogene TRBV3-2) and TRBJ1-1, with a weak D call TRBD1 (5 bases). The sequencing sample was made of peripheral blood. CDR3 protein: CASSQEGLNEAFF. The CDR3 coding sequence is TGTGCCAGCAGCCAAGAGGGGCTTAATGAAGCTTTCTTT.